These T cell receptor beta chains were read from a single sample in a study of T cell clones after liver transplantation. Profiling relied on immunoSEQ multiplex PCR, and the TCRdb table lists in-frame clones only, not all of them. The sample records about 120,000 clones, 90% being singletons. The source was CD4+ T cells from blood, collected 12 months after liver transplant. The receptors shown here come from a human patient who received a liver transplant. Some T cells may arise from the graft donor. Both conserved end residues are part of each CDR3. Fields, in order: clone size, V gene, J gene, D gene, CDR3 DNA, CDR3 protein. A D gene is named only where the DNA matches it firmly. The listing skips clone size in some rows; elsewhere it reads once, few, many or a size class.

NA	TRBV6-6	TRBJ2-7	TRBD1	TGTGCCAGCAGACCAATAGGGGGCCACGAGCAGTACTTC	CASRPIGGHEQYF
NA	TRBV11-2	TRBJ2-2	NA	TGTGCCAGCAGCTACCAACAGGGCACCGGGGAGCTGTTTTTT	CASSYQQGTGELFF
NA	TRBV25-1	TRBJ2-1	NA	TGTGCCAGCAGTGGGGGGGCTGAGCAGTTCTTC	CASSGGAEQFF
once	TRBV7-9	TRBJ1-4	TRBD1	TGTGCCAGCAGCTTAGGGGACAGGTCGGAGGAAAAACTGTTTTTT	CASSLGDRSEEKLFF
NA	TRBV4-2	TRBJ2-7	TRBD2	TGTGCCAGCAGCCAAGATGCGGGGGTAGGCGAGCAGTACTTC	CASSQDAGVGEQYF
NA	TRBV5-6	TRBJ2-1	NA	TGTGCCAGCAGCTCCGACGTAACGGGCCGCTACAATGAGCAGTTCTTC	CASSSDVTGRYNEQFF
once	TRBV6-5	TRBJ2-2	TRBD2	TGTGCCAGCATCGGGCTAGCGGGCACCGGGGAGCTGTTTTTT	CASIGLAGTGELFF
NA	TRBV29-1	TRBJ2-1	NA	TGCAGCGCTCTTCCGAGGGAGGCGACCCCTGAGCAGTTCTTC	CSALPREATPEQFF
NA	TRBV5-1	TRBJ1-4	NA	TGCGCCAGCAGCTTGGTCCCGGGCCCGAGCGGGGAAAAACTGTTTTTT	CASSLVPGPSGEKLFF
NA	TRBV6-5	TRBJ2-3	NA	TGTGCCAGCAGTTACCTGGCGGCTAGCACAGATACGCAGTATTTT	CASSYLAASTDTQYF
NA	TRBV10-3	TRBJ1-1	NA	TGTGCCATCAGTGGCATTATGAACACTGAAGCTTTCTTT	CAISGIMNTEAFF
NA	TRBV2	TRBJ2-7	TRBD2	TGTGCCAGCAGTGAAGCGCCACTAGCGGGAGGCCCCTACGAGCAGTACTTC	CASSEAPLAGGPYEQYF
NA	TRBV7-2	TRBJ2-1	NA	TGTGCCAGCAGCTTAGTGGCTTACAATGAGCAGTTCTTC	CASSLVAYNEQFF
NA	TRBV11-3	TRBJ2-7	NA	TGTGCCAGCAGCTTATACGGAGGGAGCGAGCAGTACTTC	CASSLYGGSEQYF
NA	TRBV15	TRBJ1-5	TRBD1	TGTGCCACCAGCAGGGACTCGGGACAGTTAGAGCCCCAGCATTTT	CATSRDSGQLEPQHF
NA	TRBV7-8	TRBJ2-7	TRBD2	TGTGCCAGCAGCTTTGGACTAGCGGGACGGTACGAGCAGTACTTC	CASSFGLAGRYEQYF
NA	TRBV7-2	TRBJ1-4	TRBD1	TGTGCCAGCAGCCGACAGGGGGGCGACGAAAAACTGTTTTTT	CASSRQGGDEKLFF
NA	TRBV7-2	TRBJ2-5	TRBD2	TGTGCCAGCAGCTTAGTGGGGGGGGAGACCCAGTACTTC	CASSLVGGETQYF
once	TRBV6-6	TRBJ2-6	NA	TGTGCCAGCAGTTACGCGGTGGGCTCTGGGGCCAACGTCCTGACTTTC	CASSYAVGSGANVLTF
NA	TRBV5-1	TRBJ2-1	TRBD2	TGCGCCAGCAGCTTGGGGCTAGCGGGAGGGATCTACAATGAGCAGTTCTTC	CASSLGLAGGIYNEQFF
NA	TRBV4-2	TRBJ1-5	NA	TGTGCCAGCAGCCAAGATGGAGGGGAGCCCCAGCATTTT	CASSQDGGEPQHF
NA	TRBV29-1	TRBJ2-3	NA	TGCAGCGCGACTAGGAGGGATACGCAGTATTTT	CSATRRDTQYF
NA	TRBV12-5	TRBJ2-2	NA	TGTGCTAGTGGTTTTCCCGGGGAGCTGTTTTTT	CASGFPGELFF